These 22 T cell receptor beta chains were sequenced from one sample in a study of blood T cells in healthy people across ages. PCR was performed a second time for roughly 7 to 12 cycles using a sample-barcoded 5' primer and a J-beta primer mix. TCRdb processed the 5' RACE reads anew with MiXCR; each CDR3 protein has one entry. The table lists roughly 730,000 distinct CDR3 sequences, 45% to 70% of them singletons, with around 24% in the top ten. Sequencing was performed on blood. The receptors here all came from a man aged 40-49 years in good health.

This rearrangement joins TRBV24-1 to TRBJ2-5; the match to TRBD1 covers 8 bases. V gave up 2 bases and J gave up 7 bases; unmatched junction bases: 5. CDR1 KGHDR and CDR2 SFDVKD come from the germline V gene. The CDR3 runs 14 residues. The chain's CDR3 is CATSDYPGTGTQYF. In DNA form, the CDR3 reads TGTGCCACCAGTGATTACCCCGGGACAGGGACCCAGTACTTC.

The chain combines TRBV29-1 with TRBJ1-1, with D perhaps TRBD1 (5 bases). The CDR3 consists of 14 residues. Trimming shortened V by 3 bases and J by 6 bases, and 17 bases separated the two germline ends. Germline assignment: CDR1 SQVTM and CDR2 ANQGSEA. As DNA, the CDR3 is TGCAGCGTTGATGTGGGGCCGAAGGACGCTGAAGCTTTCTTT. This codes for CSVDVGPKDAEAFF.

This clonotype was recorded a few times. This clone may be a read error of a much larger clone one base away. In DNA form, the CDR3 reads TGTGCCAGCAGTCAACTAGCGGGGGGCCAAGAGACCCAGTACTTC. This translates into CASSQLAGGQETQYF. The rearrangement links TRBV12-3 or TRBV12-4 to TRBJ2-5; 12 bases align to TRBD2. CDR3 size: 15 residues. The J segment lost 1 base and the V segment lost 5 bases, leaving 2 bases of the junction unmatched.

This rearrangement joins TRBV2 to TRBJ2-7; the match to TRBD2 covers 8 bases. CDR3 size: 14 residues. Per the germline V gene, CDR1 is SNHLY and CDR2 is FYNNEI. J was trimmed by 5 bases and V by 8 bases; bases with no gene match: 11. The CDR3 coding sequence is TGTGCCAGCGCCATTACAGCGGGAGTGAACGAGCAGTACTTC. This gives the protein CASAITAGVNEQYF.

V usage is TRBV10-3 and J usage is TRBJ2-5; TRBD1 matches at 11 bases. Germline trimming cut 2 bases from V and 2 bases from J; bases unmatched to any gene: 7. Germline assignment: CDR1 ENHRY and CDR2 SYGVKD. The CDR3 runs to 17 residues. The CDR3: CAISERLGTGGQETQYF. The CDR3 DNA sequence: TGTGCCATCAGTGAGCGTCTAGGGACAGGGGGTCAAGAGACCCAGTACTTC.

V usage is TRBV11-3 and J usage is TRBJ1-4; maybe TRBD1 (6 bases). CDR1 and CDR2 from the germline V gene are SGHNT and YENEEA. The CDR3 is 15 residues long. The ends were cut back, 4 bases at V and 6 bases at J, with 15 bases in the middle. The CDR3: CASSSQEGGDEKLFF. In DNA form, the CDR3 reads TGTGCCAGCAGCTCCCAGGAGGGGGGAGATGAAAAACTGTTTTTT.

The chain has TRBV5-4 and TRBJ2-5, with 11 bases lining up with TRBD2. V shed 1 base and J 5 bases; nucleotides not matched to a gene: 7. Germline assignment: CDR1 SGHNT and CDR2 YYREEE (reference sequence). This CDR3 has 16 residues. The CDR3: CASSLQTSGSKETQYF. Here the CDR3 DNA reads TGTGCCAGCAGCTTGCAAACTAGCGGGAGTAAGGAGACCCAGTACTTC.

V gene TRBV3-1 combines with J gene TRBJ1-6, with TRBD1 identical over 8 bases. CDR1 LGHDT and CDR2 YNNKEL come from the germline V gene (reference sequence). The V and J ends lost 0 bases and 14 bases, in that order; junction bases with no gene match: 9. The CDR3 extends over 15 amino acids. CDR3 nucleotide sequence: TGTGCCAGCAGCCAAGATCGGACAGGGACTCGCGCCCTCCACTTT. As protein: CASSQDRTGTRALHF.

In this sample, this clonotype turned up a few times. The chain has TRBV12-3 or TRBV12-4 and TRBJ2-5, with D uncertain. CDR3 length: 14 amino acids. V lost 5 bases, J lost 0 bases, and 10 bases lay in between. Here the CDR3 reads CASSQDPYQETQYF. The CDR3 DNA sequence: TGTGCCAGCAGTCAAGACCCGTACCAAGAGACCCAGTACTTC.

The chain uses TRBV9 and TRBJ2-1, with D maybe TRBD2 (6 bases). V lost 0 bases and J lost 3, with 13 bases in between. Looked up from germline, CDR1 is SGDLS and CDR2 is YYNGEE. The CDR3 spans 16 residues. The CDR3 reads CASSVGGGQGYNEQFF. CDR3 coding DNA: TGTGCCAGCAGCGTAGGTGGAGGGCAAGGCTACAATGAGCAGTTCTTC.

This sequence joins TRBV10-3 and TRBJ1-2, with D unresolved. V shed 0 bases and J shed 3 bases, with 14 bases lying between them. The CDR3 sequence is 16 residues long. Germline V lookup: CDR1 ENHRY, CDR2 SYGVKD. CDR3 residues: CAISESEVDRYYGYTF. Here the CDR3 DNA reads TGTGCCATCAGTGAGTCGGAAGTAGATAGATACTATGGCTACACCTTC.

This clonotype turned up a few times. The CDR3 here is CSVGDRDNSPLHF. As DNA, the CDR3 is TGCAGCGTTGGGGACAGGGACAATTCACCCCTCCACTTT. The rearrangement links TRBV29-1 to TRBJ1-6, with 9 bases matching TRBD1. This CDR3 is 13 amino acids long. Looked up from germline, CDR1 is SQVTM and CDR2 is ANQGSEA. V dropped 4 bases and J dropped 7; count of bases not matched to a gene: 2.

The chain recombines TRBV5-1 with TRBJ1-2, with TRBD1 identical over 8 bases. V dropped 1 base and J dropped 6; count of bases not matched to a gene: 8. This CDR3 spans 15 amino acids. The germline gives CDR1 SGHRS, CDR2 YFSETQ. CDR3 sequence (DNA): TGCGCCAGCAGCTTGAAAGGACAGGGAAGTAATGGCTACACCTTC. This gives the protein CASSLKGQGSNGYTF.

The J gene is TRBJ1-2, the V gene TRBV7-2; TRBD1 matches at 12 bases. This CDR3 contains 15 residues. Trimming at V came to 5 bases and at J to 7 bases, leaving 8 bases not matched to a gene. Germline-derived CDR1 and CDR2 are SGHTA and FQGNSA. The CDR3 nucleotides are TGTGCCAGCAGCATGCGGGGACAGGGGGCGCGTGGCTACACCTTC. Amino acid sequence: CASSMRGQGARGYTF.

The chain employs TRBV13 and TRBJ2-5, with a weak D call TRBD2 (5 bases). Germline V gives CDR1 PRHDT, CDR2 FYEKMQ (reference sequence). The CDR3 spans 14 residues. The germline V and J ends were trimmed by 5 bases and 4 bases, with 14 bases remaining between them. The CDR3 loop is CASSPSPGLETQYF. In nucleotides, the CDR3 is TGTGCCAGCAGCCCCAGTCCAGGACTAGAGACCCAGTACTTC.

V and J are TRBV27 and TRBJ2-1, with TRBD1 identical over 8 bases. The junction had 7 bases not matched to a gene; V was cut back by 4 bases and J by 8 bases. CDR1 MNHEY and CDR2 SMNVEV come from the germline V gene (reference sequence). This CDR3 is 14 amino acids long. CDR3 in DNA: TGTGCCAGCAGTTCCTACAGGGGGTACGATGAGCAGTTCTTC. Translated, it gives CASSSYRGYDEQFF.

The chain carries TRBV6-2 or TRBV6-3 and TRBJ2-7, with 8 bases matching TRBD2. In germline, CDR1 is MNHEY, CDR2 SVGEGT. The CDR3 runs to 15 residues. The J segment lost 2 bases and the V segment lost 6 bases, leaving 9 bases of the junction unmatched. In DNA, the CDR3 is TGTGCCAGCAGAACCGGGACTAGAGGGACCTACGAGCAGTACTTC. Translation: CASRTGTRGTYEQYF.

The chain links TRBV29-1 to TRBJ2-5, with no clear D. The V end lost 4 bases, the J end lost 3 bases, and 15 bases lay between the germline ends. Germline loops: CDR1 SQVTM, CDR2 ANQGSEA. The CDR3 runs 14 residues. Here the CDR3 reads CSVAVAGRKETQYF. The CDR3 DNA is TGCAGCGTTGCTGTGGCAGGCCGGAAAGAGACCCAGTACTTC.

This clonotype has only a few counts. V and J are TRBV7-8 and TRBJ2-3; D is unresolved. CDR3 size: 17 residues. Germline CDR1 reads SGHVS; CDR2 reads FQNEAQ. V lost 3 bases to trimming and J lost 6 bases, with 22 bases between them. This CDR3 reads CASSFPTDTSSADTQYF. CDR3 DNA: TGTGCCAGCAGCTTCCCCACCGACACCTCGTCGGCGGATACGCAGTATTTT.

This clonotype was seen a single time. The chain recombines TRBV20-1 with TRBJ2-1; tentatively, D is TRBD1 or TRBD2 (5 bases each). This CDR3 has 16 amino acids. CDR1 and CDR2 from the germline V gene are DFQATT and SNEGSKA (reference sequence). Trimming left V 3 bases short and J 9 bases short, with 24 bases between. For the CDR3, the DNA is TGCAGTGCTAGCGTTATCCGGGACGGGGTGACGGCTGAGCAGTTCTTC. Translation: CSASVIRDGVTAEQFF.

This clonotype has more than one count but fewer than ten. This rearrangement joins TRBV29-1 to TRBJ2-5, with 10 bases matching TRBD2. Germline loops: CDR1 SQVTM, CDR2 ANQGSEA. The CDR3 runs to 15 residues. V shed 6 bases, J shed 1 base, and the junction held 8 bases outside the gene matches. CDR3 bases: TGCAGCGTCGACCGGACTAGCGGTCCCCAAGAGACCCAGTACTTC. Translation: CSVDRTSGPQETQYF.

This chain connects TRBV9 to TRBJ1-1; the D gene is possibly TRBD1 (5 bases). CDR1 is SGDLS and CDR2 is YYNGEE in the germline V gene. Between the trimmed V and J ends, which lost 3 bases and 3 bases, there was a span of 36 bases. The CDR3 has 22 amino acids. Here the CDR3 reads CASSAHWGLTSPTDRLYTEAFF. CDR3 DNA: TGTGCCAGCAGCGCTCATTGGGGCTTAACCTCCCCAACTGATAGGTTATACACTGAAGCTTTCTTT.